This T cell receptor (beta chain) was sequenced for a study of OX40 agonist ivuxolimab in advanced cancers. Whole-study context: Intravenous ivuxolimab at 0.01 to 10 mg/kg was given to patients every 2 weeks. At 75% to 90% male, the cohort had a mean age of approximately 60 years, ranging from roughly 20 to 85.

This CDR3 has 13 amino acids. The V and J ends lost 2 bases and 4 bases respectively, with 7 bases between them. Germline values: CDR1 SGHDT, CDR2 YYEEEE. Blood draws occurred at baseline, cycle 4 day 1, and cycle 7 day 1. Assay used: immunoSEQ multiplex PCR; TCRdb lists only in-frame clones, some missing. The sample carries 30,000 to 35,000 clones, around nine tenths recorded once. The receptor's source is an adult with an advanced solid tumor such as melanoma, head and neck, liver or kidney cancer. The material sequenced was CD4+ or CD8+ T cells sorted from blood, taken in a trial of the OX40 agonist ivuxolimab. The chain joins TRBV5-6 to TRBJ2-1, with D perhaps matching TRBD1 (5 bases). The CDR3, as DNA: TGTGCCAGCAGCTTAGACAGTTACAATGAGCAGTTCTTC. Translating it yields CASSLDSYNEQFF.